This T cell receptor (beta chain) is drawn from a study of T cell responses to AZD1222 COVID-19 vaccine. General observations from the study: White British ancestry dominated among donors, who included more females, and clonal diversity was possibly underestimated. With two AZD1222 doses given, Spike-specific TCR breadth and depth both rose. At baseline, just a handful of AZD1222 recipients tested seropositive.

Concerning this clone: Its antigen is unidentified.

The data were produced by immunoSEQ multiplex PCR, yet TCRdb's version contains in-frame clones alone and is incomplete. The profile shows approximately 21,000 clones, roughly 83% of them singletons. Second-dose recipients at about 4 or about 12 weeks were treated as one pooled group. This CDR3 contains 15 residues. J was trimmed by 6 bases and V by 10 bases; bases with no gene match: 10. Germline loops: CDR1 KGHDR, CDR2 SFDVKD. Sequencing was performed on peripheral blood, taken 28 days after the second AZD1222 dose. The chain couples TRBV24-1 to TRBJ2-1; 11 bases are a match to TRBD2. The sequence was obtained from an adult who received the AZD1222 COVID-19 vaccine. In nucleotides, the CDR3 is TGTGCCACACAACCGGGACTAGCGGAATCCAATGAGCAGTTCTTC. Protein: CATQPGLAESNEQFF.